This T cell receptor (beta chain) was identified during a study of human T cells and chemical hapten exposure. Study in general: Patches with 0.01% DPC went on the upper back, and the tests were read at 6 days.

Individual cDNA molecules each carried unique molecular identifiers attached by the library. TCRdb analysed the RACE reads with MiXCR anew, one entry per CDR3 protein. Of roughly 89,000 distinct CDR3 sequences detected, 9.5% to 13% appear once; the ten largest clones hold more than 1%. Germline lookup yields CDR1 MNHEY and CDR2 SVGAGI. The V end lost 0 bases, the J end lost 2 bases, and 8 bases lay between the germline ends. This CDR3 region has 16 residues. Time point denoted: patch test 3, about 24 weeks after DPC sensitization. The treatment: therapeutic diphenylcyclopropenone sensitization with weekly scalp DPC. This clonotype was seen many times.

The TCR was taken from a woman aged 25 to 39 with alopecia areata. Some clones in this sample may be carry-over from other donors' samples. V is TRBV6-5 and J is TRBJ1-6, with TRBD1 as a possible D gene (5 bases). Sequencing was performed on whole blood, taken in connection with sensitization to the hapten diphenylcyclopropenone (DPC). CDR3 bases: TGTGCCAGCAGTTACTCCAGAGGGGCCTATAATTCACCCCTCCACTTT. Its translation is CASSYSRGAYNSPLHF.